This T cell receptor (beta chain) was recovered during a study of blood T cell repertoires in COVID-19. For the study at large: The United States, Italy and Spain were the sources of the acute and convalescent COVID-19 samples. Sample material is recorded as cDNA or gDNA derived from T cells, B-cell-depleted T cells, or PBMCs.

This clone was seen only once. In the original analysis: Cell counts per sample came from amplifying reference gene primers. Some clones are missing from TCRdb's copy, which holds only in-frame ones; the method was immunoSEQ multiplex PCR. For V, J and clone size, that table is used; D and trimming come from the DNA. The table shows about 120,000 clones, with just under 85% occurring only once. V lost 2 bases and J lost 5; bases outside the gene matches: 4. CDR1 is KGHDR and CDR2 is SFDVKD in the germline V gene. This CDR3 has 15 amino acids. The rearrangement links TRBV24-1 to TRBJ2-5, with 10 bases that match TRBD2. The source is a man aged 65 to 79 with active or convalescent COVID-19. The sequenced sample was peripheral blood. As DNA, the CDR3 is TGTGCCACCAGTGATTGGAGCGGGGGGGTGGAGACCCAGTACTTC. Its protein product is CATSDWSGGVETQYF.